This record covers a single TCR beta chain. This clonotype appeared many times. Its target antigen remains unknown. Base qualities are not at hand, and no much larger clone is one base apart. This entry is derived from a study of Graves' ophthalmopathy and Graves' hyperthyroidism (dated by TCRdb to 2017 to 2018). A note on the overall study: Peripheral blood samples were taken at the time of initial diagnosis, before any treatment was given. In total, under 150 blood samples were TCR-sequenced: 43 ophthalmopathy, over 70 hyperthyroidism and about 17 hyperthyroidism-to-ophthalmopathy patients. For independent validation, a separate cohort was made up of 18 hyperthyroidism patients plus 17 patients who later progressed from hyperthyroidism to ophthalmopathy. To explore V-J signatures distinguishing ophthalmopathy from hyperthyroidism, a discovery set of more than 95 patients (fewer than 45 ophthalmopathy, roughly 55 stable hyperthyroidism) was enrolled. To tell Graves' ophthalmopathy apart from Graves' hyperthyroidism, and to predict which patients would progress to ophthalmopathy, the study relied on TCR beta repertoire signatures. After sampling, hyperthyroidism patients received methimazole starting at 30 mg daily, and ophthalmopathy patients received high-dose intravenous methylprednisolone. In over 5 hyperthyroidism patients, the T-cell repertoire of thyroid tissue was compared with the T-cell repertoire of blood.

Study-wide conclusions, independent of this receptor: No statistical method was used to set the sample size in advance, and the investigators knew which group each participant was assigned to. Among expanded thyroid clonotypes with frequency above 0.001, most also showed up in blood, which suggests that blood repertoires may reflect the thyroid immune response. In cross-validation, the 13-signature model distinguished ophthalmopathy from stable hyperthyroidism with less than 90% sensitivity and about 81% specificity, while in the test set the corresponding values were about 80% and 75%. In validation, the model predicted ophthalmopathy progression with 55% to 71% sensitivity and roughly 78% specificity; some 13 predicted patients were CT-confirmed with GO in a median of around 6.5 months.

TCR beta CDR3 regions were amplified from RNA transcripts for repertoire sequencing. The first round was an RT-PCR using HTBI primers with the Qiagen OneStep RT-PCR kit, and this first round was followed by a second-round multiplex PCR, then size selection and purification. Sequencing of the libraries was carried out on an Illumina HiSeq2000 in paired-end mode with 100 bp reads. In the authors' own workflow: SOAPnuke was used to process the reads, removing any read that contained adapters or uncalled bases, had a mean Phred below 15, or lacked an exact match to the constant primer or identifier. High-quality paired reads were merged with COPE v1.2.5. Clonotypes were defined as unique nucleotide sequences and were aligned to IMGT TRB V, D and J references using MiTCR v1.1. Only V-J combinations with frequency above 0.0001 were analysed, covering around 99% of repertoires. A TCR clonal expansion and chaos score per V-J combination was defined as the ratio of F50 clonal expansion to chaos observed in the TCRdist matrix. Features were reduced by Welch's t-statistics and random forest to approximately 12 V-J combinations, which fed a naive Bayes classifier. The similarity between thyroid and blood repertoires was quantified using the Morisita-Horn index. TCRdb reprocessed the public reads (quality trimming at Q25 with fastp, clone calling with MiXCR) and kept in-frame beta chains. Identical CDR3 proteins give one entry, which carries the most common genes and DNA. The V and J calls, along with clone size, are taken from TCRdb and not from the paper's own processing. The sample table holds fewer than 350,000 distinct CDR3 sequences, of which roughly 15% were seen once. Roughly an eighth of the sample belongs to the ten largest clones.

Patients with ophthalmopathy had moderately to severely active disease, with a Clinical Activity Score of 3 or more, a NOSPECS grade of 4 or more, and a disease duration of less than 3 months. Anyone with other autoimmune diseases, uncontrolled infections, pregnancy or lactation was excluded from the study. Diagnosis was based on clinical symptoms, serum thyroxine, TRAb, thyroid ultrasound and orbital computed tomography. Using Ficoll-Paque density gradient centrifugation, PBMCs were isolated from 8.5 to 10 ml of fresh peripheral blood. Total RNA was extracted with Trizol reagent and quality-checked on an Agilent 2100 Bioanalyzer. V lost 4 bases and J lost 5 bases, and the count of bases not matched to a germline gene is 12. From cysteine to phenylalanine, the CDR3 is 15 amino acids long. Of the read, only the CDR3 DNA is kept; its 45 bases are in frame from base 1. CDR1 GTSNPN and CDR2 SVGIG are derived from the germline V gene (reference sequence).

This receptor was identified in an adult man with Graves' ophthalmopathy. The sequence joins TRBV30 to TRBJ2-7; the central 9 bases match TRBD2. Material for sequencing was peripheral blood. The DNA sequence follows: TGTGCCTGGACCCGCGGGGGGGCAGGGAGTAACGAGCAGTACTTC. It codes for CAWTRGGAGSNEQYF.